This TCR beta chain was retrieved from a study of OX40 agonist ivuxolimab in advanced cancers. Germline V lookup: CDR1 MNHEY, CDR2 SVGAGI. The CDR3 length is 13 residues. V was cut by 11 bases and J by 11 bases, with 22 bases left in between. With respect to this clone: What it binds is not known.

General study results and limits: At 0.1-3.0 mg/kg, partial responders had clonal expansion among the lowest observed. CD4+ and CD8+ blood T cells expanded clonally by week 6 at 0.1 to 3.0 mg/kg. Expanded peripheral T cell antigen specificity was not determined.

TCRdb keeps only in-frame clones here, not all; method: immunoSEQ multiplex PCR. The data contain roughly 67,000 clones, about nine tenths of them seen just once; the ten biggest clones take up less than 0.4%. Material: CD4+ or CD8+ T cells sorted from blood, obtained in a trial of the OX40 agonist ivuxolimab. The chain joins TRBV6-5 to TRBJ1-5; D might be TRBD1 (5 bases). This clonotype originated in an adult with an advanced solid tumor such as melanoma, head and neck, liver or kidney cancer. The CDR3 loop reads CAVALGDGGAQHF. DNA for the CDR3: TGTGCCGTCGCCCTAGGGGACGGAGGGGCCCAGCATTTT.